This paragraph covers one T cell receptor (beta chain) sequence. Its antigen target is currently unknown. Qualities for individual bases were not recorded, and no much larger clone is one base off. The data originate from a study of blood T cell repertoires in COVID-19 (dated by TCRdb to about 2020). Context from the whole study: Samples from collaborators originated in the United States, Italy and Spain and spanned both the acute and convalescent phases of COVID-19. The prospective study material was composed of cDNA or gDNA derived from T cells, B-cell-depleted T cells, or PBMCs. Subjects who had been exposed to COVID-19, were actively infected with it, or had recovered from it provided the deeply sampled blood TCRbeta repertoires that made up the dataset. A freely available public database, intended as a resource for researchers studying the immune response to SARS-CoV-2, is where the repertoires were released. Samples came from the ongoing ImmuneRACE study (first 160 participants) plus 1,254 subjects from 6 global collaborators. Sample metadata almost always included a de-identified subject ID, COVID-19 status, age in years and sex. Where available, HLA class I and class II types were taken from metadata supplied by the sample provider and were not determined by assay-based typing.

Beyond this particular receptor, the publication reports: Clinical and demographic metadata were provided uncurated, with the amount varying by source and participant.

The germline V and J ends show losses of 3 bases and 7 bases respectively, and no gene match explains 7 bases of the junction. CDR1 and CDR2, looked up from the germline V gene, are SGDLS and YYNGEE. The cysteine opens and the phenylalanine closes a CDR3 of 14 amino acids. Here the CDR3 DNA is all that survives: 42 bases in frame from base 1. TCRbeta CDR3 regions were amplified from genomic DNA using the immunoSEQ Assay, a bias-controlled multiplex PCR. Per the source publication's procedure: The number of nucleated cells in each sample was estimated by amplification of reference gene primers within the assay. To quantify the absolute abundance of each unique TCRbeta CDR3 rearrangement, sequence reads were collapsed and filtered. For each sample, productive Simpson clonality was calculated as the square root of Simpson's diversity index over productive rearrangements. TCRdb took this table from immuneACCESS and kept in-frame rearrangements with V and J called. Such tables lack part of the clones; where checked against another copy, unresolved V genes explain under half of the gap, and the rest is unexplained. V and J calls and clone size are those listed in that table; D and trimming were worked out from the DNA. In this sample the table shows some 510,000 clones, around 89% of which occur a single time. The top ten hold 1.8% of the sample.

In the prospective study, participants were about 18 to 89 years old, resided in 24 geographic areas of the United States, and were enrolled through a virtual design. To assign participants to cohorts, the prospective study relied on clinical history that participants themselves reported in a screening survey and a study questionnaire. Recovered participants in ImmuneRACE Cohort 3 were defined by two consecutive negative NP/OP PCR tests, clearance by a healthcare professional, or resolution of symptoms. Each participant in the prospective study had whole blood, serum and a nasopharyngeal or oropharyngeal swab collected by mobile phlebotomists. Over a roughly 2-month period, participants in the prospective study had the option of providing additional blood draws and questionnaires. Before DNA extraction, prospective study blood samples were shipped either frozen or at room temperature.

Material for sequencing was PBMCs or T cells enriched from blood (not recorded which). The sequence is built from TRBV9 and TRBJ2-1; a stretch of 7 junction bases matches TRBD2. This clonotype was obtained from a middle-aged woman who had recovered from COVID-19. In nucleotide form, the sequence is TGTGCCAGCAGCGCACGACTAGCCGAAAATGAGCAGTTCTTC. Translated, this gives CASSARLAENEQFF.